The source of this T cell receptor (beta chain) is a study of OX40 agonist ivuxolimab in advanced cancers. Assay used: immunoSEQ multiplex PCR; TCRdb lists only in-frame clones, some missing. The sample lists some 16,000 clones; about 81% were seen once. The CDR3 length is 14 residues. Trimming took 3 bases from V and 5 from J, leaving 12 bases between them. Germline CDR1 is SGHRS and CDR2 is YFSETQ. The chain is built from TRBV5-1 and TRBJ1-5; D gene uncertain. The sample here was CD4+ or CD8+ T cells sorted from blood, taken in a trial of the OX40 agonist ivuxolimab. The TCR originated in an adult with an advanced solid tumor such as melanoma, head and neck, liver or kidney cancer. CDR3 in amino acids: CASSSGLSDQPQHF. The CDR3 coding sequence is TGCGCCAGCAGCTCTGGCCTTTCGGATCAGCCCCAGCATTTT.